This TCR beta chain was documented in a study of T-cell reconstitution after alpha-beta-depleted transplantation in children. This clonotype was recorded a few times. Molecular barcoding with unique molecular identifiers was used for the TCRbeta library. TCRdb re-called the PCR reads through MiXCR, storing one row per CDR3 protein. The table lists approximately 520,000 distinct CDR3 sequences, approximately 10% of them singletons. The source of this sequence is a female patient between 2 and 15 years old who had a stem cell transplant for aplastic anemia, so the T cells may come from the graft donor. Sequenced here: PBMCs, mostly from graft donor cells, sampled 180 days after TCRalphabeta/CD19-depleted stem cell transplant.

DNA of the CDR3: TGTGCCAGCAGTTACCCGCCTTTCGCTATGTTGTACACCGGGGAGCTGTTTTTT. It encodes CASSYPPFAMLYTGELFF. The chain combines TRBV6-5 with TRBJ2-2, with unresolved D. This CDR3 has 18 residues. Trimming took off 2 bases at V and 3 bases at J, with 19 bases between the two ends. Germline V gene data show CDR1 as MNHEY and CDR2 as SVGAGI.